One sample yielded the 30 T cell receptor beta chains listed below, sequenced in a study of cytomegalovirus exposure and HLA in healthy donors. It was with 60 Vbeta and 13 Jbeta primers that the PCR ran. This table comes from immunoSEQ multiplex PCR, and its TCRdb copy is limited to in-frame clones, with some not included. The table has around 150,000 clones, roughly 75% seen once. Sample: PBMCs. These receptors were collected from a man aged 18 to 30 in good health and CMV-seropositive.

This clone was picked up one time. The rearrangement links TRBV19 to TRBJ2-3, with 11 bases identical to TRBD2. This CDR3 comprises 17 residues. CDR1 and CDR2 from the germline V gene are LNHDA and SQIVND (reference sequence). V trimming: 4 bases; J trimming: 2 bases; junction bases outside the gene matches: 8. The DNA of the CDR3 is TGTGCCAGTAGTAAGACTAGCGGGAAGAGTTTCACAGATACGCAGTATTTT. Its translation is CASSKTSGKSFTDTQYF.

This clone was seen once. The chain uses TRBV6-1 and TRBJ1-2, with 7 positions matching TRBD1. Germline V gives CDR1 MNHNS, CDR2 SASEGT. The ends lost 5 bases at V and 3 bases at J; junction bases unmatched: 6. The CDR3 loop spans 14 amino acids. The CDR3 spells CASSLQGTDYGYTF. CDR3 in DNA: TGTGCCAGCAGTCTACAGGGGACCGACTATGGCTACACCTTC.

This chain joins TRBV7-3 and TRBJ2-1; D may be TRBD2 (6 bases). Germline values: CDR1 SGHTA, CDR2 FQGTGA. V was cut by 4 bases and J by 9 bases, with 13 bases left in between. The CDR3 is 13 residues long. Here the CDR3 reads CASSSTGSTEQFF. The CDR3 DNA reads TGTGCCAGCAGCTCCACCGGGAGTACTGAGCAGTTCTTC.

This clone was observed a few times. The V gene is TRBV9, the J gene TRBJ2-5; perhaps TRBD2 as D (6 bases). Germline-derived CDR1 and CDR2 are SGDLS and YYNGEE. The V end was cut by 3 bases, the J end by 5 bases, with 17 bases between. CDR3 length: 15 residues. CDR3 in amino acids: CASSAEGPPGETQYF. In nucleotides, the CDR3 is TGTGCCAGCAGCGCGGAGGGGCCCCCAGGGGAGACCCAGTACTTC.

The genes are TRBV5-1 and TRBJ2-5; 9 bases line up with TRBD1. Germline CDR1 SGHRS, CDR2 YFSETQ. CDR3 length: 15 residues. The V gene end was trimmed by 6 bases and the J gene end by 6 bases; junction bases not matched to a gene: 12. The CDR3 loop is CASTPGTGPGKTQYF. The CDR3 nucleotides are TGCGCCAGCACCCCCGGGACAGGGCCGGGAAAGACCCAGTACTTC.

The rearrangement uses TRBV18 and TRBJ2-2; tentative D call: TRBD1 (5 bases). Trimming shortened V by 2 bases and J by 7 bases, and 11 bases separated the two germline ends. Germline values: CDR1 KGHSH, CDR2 LQKENI. This CDR3 is 14 amino acids long. The CDR3 loop is CASSPKGVGGELFF. CDR3 DNA: TGTGCCAGCTCACCAAAAGGGGTCGGCGGGGAGCTGTTTTTT.

This chain connects TRBV27 to TRBJ1-1, with unresolved D. The CDR3 extends over 15 amino acids. The V and J ends lost 4 bases and 1 base respectively, with 13 bases between them. Looked up from germline, CDR1 is MNHEY and CDR2 is SMNVEV (reference sequence). The CDR3 here is CASSWNGRKNTEAFF. CDR3 DNA: TGTGCCAGCAGTTGGAATGGGCGCAAGAACACTGAAGCTTTCTTT.

V and J are TRBV19 and TRBJ1-1; a weak D match, TRBD1 (5 bases). CDR3 length equals 14 residues. Germline V gene sequence: CDR1 LNHDA, CDR2 SQIVND (reference sequence). V lost 5 bases and J lost 1, with 11 bases in between. The CDR3 nucleotides are TGTGCCAGTAGTGCGGGACGGCCGAACACTGAAGCTTTCTTT. Its protein product is CASSAGRPNTEAFF. The entire variable domain, with the rest obtained from reference TRBV19 and TRBJ1-1, is as follows: DGGITQSPKYLFRKEGQNVTLSCEQNLNHDAMYWYRQDPGQGLRLIYYSQIVNDFQKGDIAEGYSVSREKKESFPLTVTSAQKNPTAFYLCASSAGRPNTEAFFGQGTRLTVV.

CDR3 DNA: TGCGCCAGCAGCCTGGACTCATCCTCCTACAATGAGCAGTTCTTC. Amino acids: CASSLDSSSYNEQFF. The chain uses TRBV4-1 and TRBJ2-1; the D gene is possibly TRBD2 (5 bases). Germline V lookup: CDR1 MGHRA, CDR2 YSYEKL. The CDR3 sequence is 15 residues long. V lost 4 bases and J 0 bases, leaving 10 bases between the germline ends.

The rearrangement links TRBV6-5 to TRBJ2-5; weak D call: TRBD1 (6 bases). The CDR3 is 15 residues long. The germline CDR1 and CDR2 sequences are MNHEY and SVGAGI. Trimming removed 5 bases at V and 2 bases at J, with 15 bases between. The CDR3 DNA follows: TGTGCCAGCAGTGACTACAGGGCCGGGCAAGAGACCCAGTACTTC. This sequence encodes CASSDYRAGQETQYF.

The genes are TRBV7-3 and TRBJ1-1, with 7 positions matching TRBD1. J was trimmed by 4 bases and V by 5 bases; bases with no gene match: 7. The CDR3 extends over 14 amino acids. Germline-derived CDR1 and CDR2 are SGHTA and FQGTGA. The CDR3 loop reads CASSQSHRGTEAFF. CDR3 bases: TGTGCCAGCAGCCAATCGCACAGGGGCACTGAAGCTTTCTTT. The whole variable domain, remainder taken from reference TRBV7-3 and TRBJ1-1, is GAGVSQTPSNKVTEKGKYVELRCDPISGHTALYWYRQSLGQGPEFLIYFQGTGAADDSGLPNDRFFAVRPEGSVSTLKIQRTERGDSAVYLCASSQSHRGTEAFFGQGTRLTVV.

J is TRBJ1-2 and V is TRBV18, with 7 nucleotides matching TRBD1. This CDR3 region has 13 residues. Germline-derived CDR1 and CDR2 are KGHSH and LQKENI. Trimming took 2 bases from V and 11 from J; bases not matched to a gene: 8. The CDR3 is CASSPGPGGYYTF. As DNA, the CDR3 is TGTGCCAGCTCACCAGGGCCAGGGGGTTATTACACCTTC.

The rearrangement joins TRBV30 to TRBJ1-3; D ambiguous. Germline CDR1 and CDR2: GTSNPN and SVGIG (reference sequence). Trimming removed 2 bases from V and 2 bases from J, with 16 bases in between. The CDR3 sequence is 16 residues long. CDR3 sequence: CAWSMGLPEAGNTIYF. The CDR3, as DNA: TGTGCCTGGAGTATGGGCCTGCCGGAGGCTGGAAACACCATATATTTT.

This rearrangement joins TRBV28 to TRBJ1-2; D not resolved. Trimming removed 0 bases from V and 5 bases from J, with 7 bases in between. CDR3 size: 13 residues. CDR1 MDHEN and CDR2 SYDVKM come from the germline V gene. DNA of the CDR3: TGTGCCAGCAGTTTATGGCAGGTTTATGGCTACACCTTC. As protein: CASSLWQVYGYTF.

This clone was seen just once. The V and J genes are TRBV6-1 and TRBJ2-3; tentatively, D is TRBD2 (6 bases). Germline-derived CDR1 and CDR2 are MNHNS and SASEGT. This CDR3 contains 15 residues. With 7 bases removed from V and 2 bases from J, the gap between germline ends came to 16 bases. CDR3 region: CASKTSRAPTDTQYF. The DNA for the CDR3 is TGTGCCAGCAAAACTAGCCGAGCCCCCACAGATACGCAGTATTTT.

The chain combines TRBV27 with TRBJ2-5; D ambiguous. The CDR3 sequence is 11 residues long. The V and J ends lost 4 bases and 4 bases respectively, with 4 bases between them. The V gene's germline CDR1 is MNHEY and CDR2 SMNVEV (reference sequence). Here the CDR3 reads CASSSSETQYF. The CDR3 DNA is TGTGCCAGCAGTTCCTCAGAGACCCAGTACTTC.

The chain uses TRBV15 and TRBJ2-1; 7 nucleotides align to TRBD2. J lost 0 bases, V lost 8 bases, and 4 bases had no gene match. The V gene's germline CDR1 is LNHNV and CDR2 YYDKDF (reference sequence). This CDR3 comprises 14 residues. CDR3 amino acids: CATGREGSYNEQFF. DNA for the CDR3: TGTGCCACCGGTAGGGAGGGCTCCTACAATGAGCAGTTCTTC.

The chain employs TRBV7-9 and TRBJ1-1; TRBD1 might be the D (5 bases). CDR1 and CDR2 (germline): SEHNR, FQNEAQ (reference sequence). Trimming removed 4 bases at V and 3 bases at J, with 15 bases between. This CDR3 is 15 amino acids long. The CDR3 is CASSSPAGLYTEAFF. DNA for the CDR3: TGTGCCAGCAGCTCCCCCGCAGGGCTCTACACTGAAGCTTTCTTT.

This clone was counted a few times. The rearrangement uses TRBV23-1 and TRBJ2-1; tentative D call: TRBD2 (5 bases). TRBV23-1 is classed as an ORF, of uncertain function. Trimming stripped 5 bases from V and 5 bases from J, with 28 bases between. This CDR3 is 19 amino acids long. CDR3 sequence: CASSLPPVIGKPLNNEQFF. CDR3 nucleotides: TGCGCCAGCAGTTTGCCCCCGGTAATCGGGAAACCCTTAAACAATGAGCAGTTCTTC.

This rearrangement joins TRBV5-1 to TRBJ2-7; 12 nucleotides match TRBD2. The CDR3 has 16 residues. Trimming cost V 3 bases and J 2 bases; bases outside gene matches: 6. Germline V gives CDR1 SGHRS, CDR2 YFSETQ. CDR3 region: CASSSSGTSGPYEQYF. CDR3 in DNA: TGCGCCAGCAGCTCATCCGGGACTAGCGGGCCCTACGAGCAGTACTTC.

This chain links TRBV28 with TRBJ2-7; weak D call: TRBD1 (5 bases). The CDR3 spans 14 residues. Trimming took off 9 bases at V and 2 bases at J, with 17 bases between the two ends. From germline, CDR1 is MDHEN and CDR2 SYDVKM. Written as DNA, the CDR3 is TGTGCCAGTACGGTTGGGGCAGCAACCTACGAGCAGTACTTC. Translation gives CASTVGAATYEQYF. The full variable domain, in which reference TRBV28 and TRBJ2-7 provide the parts outside the CDR3, is DVKVTQSSRYLVKRTGEKVFLECVQDMDHENMFWYRQDPGLGLRLIYFSYDVKMKEKGDIPEGYSVSREKKERFSLILESASTNQTSMYLCASTVGAATYEQYFGPGTRLTVT.

This clone was detected a few times. J is TRBJ2-4 and V is TRBV30; 7 bases fit TRBD2. Losses at the gene ends were 4 bases for V and 3 bases for J; bases not matched to a gene: 6. The V gene's germline CDR1 is GTSNPN and CDR2 SVGIG (reference sequence). This CDR3 has 14 residues. The CDR3 is CAWTIPGGKNIQYF. CDR3 nucleotide sequence: TGTGCCTGGACCATACCGGGAGGCAAAAACATTCAGTACTTC.

V usage is TRBV19 and J usage is TRBJ2-3; TRBD2 agrees at 9 bases. The CDR3 is 15 residues long. V dropped 2 bases and J dropped 3; count of bases not matched to a gene: 3. Germline V gene data show CDR1 as LNHDA and CDR2 as SQIVND (reference sequence). CDR3 nucleotide sequence: TGTGCCAGTAGTATATCAACTAGCGGGACAGATACGCAGTATTTT. It yields the protein CASSISTSGTDTQYF.

The CDR3 here is CASRSGTLNTGELFF. Written as DNA, the CDR3 is TGTGCCAGCAGATCCGGGACTTTGAACACCGGGGAGCTGTTTTTT. This chain joins TRBV9 and TRBJ2-2; tentative D call: TRBD2 (6 bases). The CDR3 has 15 residues. V was pared by 5 bases and J by 1 base, with 12 bases between. Germline values: CDR1 SGDLS, CDR2 YYNGEE.

The V and J genes are TRBV27 and TRBJ2-6; TRBD1 matches 8 bases. The length of the CDR3 is 17 residues. V shed 4 bases and J 2 bases; nucleotides not matched to a gene: 7. Germline CDR1 MNHEY, CDR2 SMNVEV (reference sequence). The CDR3 is CASSSLGQGTGANVLTF. The CDR3 region has the DNA TGTGCCAGCAGTTCTTTAGGACAGGGCACTGGGGCCAACGTCCTGACTTTC.

The chain carries TRBV7-6 and TRBJ2-4, with 7 bases aligning to TRBD2. Germline CDR1 SGHVS, CDR2 FNYEAQ. CDR3 length: 15 residues. Trimming cost V 5 bases and J 5 bases; bases outside gene matches: 9. CDR3 DNA: TGTGCCAGCAGCCCCGGCTGGGGGGGACAAAACATTCAGTACTTC. Translating gives CASSPGWGGQNIQYF.

J is TRBJ2-1 and V is TRBV14; D uncertain. Germline CDR1 and CDR2: SGHDN and FVKESK. The CDR3 is 13 residues long. V lost 0 bases and J 8 bases, leaving 8 bases between the germline ends. CDR3: CASSQESGDEQFF. The DNA for the CDR3 is TGTGCCAGCAGCCAAGAATCAGGTGATGAGCAGTTCTTC.

V usage is TRBV10-3 and J usage is TRBJ2-1, with D maybe TRBD2 (6 bases). CDR3 length: 15 amino acids. The germline gives CDR1 ENHRY, CDR2 SYGVKD. Trimming took 3 bases from V and 4 from J, leaving 13 bases between them. The CDR3 loop reads CAISDQLARYNEQFF. Here the CDR3 DNA reads TGTGCCATCAGTGATCAACTAGCTAGGTACAATGAGCAGTTCTTC.

The chain has TRBV19 and TRBJ2-3; TRBD1 matches 8 bases. Germline V gene data show CDR1 as LNHDA and CDR2 as SQIVND (reference sequence). V lost 3 bases to trimming and J lost 7 bases; unmatched junction nucleotides: 12. The CDR3 contains 16 residues. CDR3: CASSIRVGQGMHTQYF. CDR3 coding DNA: TGTGCCAGTAGTATTCGAGTCGGACAGGGAATGCATACGCAGTATTTT.

V gene TRBV5-4 combines with J gene TRBJ1-6; D unclear. Germline CDR1 SGHNT, CDR2 YYREEE (reference sequence). CDR3 length: 15 amino acids. V lost 3 bases, J lost 7 bases, and 14 bases lay in between. In nucleotides, the CDR3 is TGTGCCAGCAGCTCGCAGGCGCGACGGAATTCACCCCTCCACTTT. This encodes CASSSQARRNSPLHF.